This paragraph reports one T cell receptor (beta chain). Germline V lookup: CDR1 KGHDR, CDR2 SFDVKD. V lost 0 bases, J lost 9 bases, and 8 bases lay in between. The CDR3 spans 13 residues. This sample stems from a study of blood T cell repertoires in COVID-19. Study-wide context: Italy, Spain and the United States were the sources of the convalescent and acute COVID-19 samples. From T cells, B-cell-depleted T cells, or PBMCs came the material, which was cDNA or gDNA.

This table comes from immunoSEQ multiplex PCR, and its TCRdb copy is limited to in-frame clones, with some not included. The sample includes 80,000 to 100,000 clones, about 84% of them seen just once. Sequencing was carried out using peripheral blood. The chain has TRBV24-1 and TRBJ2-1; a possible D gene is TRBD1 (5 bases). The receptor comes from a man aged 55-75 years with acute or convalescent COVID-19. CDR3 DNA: TGTGCCACCAGTGATTTGATGGGGCGTGAGCAGTTCTTC. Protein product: CATSDLMGREQFF.